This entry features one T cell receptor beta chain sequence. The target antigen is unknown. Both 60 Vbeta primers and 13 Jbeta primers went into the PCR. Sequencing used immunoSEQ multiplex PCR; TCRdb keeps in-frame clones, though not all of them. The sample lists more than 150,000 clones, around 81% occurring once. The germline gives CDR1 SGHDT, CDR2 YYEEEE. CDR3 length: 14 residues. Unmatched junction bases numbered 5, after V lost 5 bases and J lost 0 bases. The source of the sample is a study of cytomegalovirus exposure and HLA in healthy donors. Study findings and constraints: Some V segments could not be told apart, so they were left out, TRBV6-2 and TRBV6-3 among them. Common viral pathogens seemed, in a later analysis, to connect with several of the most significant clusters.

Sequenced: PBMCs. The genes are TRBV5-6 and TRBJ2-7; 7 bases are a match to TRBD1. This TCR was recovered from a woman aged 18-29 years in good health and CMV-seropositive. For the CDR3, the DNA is TGTGCCAGCAGGATACAGGGGATCTCCTACGAGCAGTACGTC. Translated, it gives CASRIQGISYEQYV.